The 5 T cell receptor beta chains given below trace back to one sample, sequenced in a study of blood T cells in healthy people across ages. Alongside a J-beta primer mix, a sample-barcoded 5' primer served in a second PCR lasting roughly 7 to 12 cycles. TCRdb re-derived calls from the 5' RACE reads in MiXCR, one entry per CDR3 protein. The sample records 1.8 million or so distinct CDR3 sequences, around 40% being singletons. Material for sequencing was blood. Every receptor here comes from a human donor in good health.

The J gene is TRBJ2-3, the V gene TRBV12-3 or TRBV12-4; 7 nucleotides line up with TRBD2. The CDR3 totals 20 residues. Unmatched junction bases numbered 29, after V lost 6 bases and J lost 8 bases. The CDR3 DNA reads TGTGCCAGCAGCAGGACCGATGGGAGGGAGAGTTCCACCGTAGCGGGTACGCAGTATTTT. Protein product: CASSRTDGRESSTVAGTQYF.

This clonotype was found a few times. The gene calls are TRBV6-5 and TRBJ2-2, with D uncertain. CDR3 size: 15 residues. Germline V CDR1 and CDR2: MNHEY, SVGAGI. The germline V and J ends were trimmed by 8 bases and 0 bases, with 13 bases remaining between them. The CDR3 spells CASLDFDANTGELFF. The CDR3 nucleotides are TGTGCCAGCCTGGATTTCGATGCGAACACCGGGGAGCTGTTTTTT.

Ten or more counts support this clonotype. The rearrangement joins TRBV29-1 to TRBJ2-7; D possibly corresponds to TRBD1 (5 bases). The V end lost 0 bases, the J end lost 2 bases, and 14 bases lay between the germline ends. The length of the CDR3 is 15 residues. The germline gives CDR1 SQVTM, CDR2 ANQGSEA. CDR3 protein: CSVEDIDSQPYEQYF. The CDR3 DNA sequence: TGCAGCGTTGAAGATATAGACAGCCAACCCTACGAGCAGTACTTC.

This clonotype was seen a handful of times. The chain employs TRBV9 and TRBJ2-3; 7 bases line up with TRBD2. This CDR3 has 15 residues. V gave up 5 bases and J gave up 9 bases; unmatched junction bases: 15. Germline values: CDR1 SGDLS, CDR2 YYNGEE. The CDR3 reads CASSGTNLVSGTQYF. CDR3 nucleotide sequence: TGTGCCAGCAGTGGGACTAACTTAGTGTCAGGAACGCAGTATTTT.

This CDR3 is CASSLVVGAGLTFF. CDR3 in DNA: TGTGCCAGCAGCTTAGTGGTTGGGGCAGGGCTGACTTTCTTT. V and J are TRBV7-8 and TRBJ1-1; possibly TRBD1 for D (5 bases). The germline CDR1 and CDR2 sequences are SGHVS and FQNEAQ. CDR3 length: 14 amino acids. The V end lost 1 base, the J end lost 12 bases, and 18 bases lay between the germline ends.